The 29 T cell receptor beta chains below were found in one sample sequenced in a study of T cell responses to AZD1222 COVID-19 vaccine. Assay used: immunoSEQ multiplex PCR; TCRdb lists only in-frame clones, some missing. The sample has 130,000 or so clones; roughly 92% are singletons. The material sequenced was peripheral blood, taken on day 0 of AZD1222 vaccination. The receptors shown here come from an adult in good health.

The chain links TRBV7-9 to TRBJ1-6; D is perhaps TRBD1 (5 bases). Germline loops: CDR1 SEHNR, CDR2 FQNEAQ (reference sequence). V lost 5 bases and J lost 6, with 14 bases in between. The CDR3 spans 15 residues. Here the CDR3 reads CASSPLTQGNSPLHF. CDR3 DNA: TGTGCCAGCAGCCCCTTAACGCAGGGTAATTCACCCCTCCACTTT.

CDR3 nucleotide sequence: TGTGCCAGCAGCCCGCCGGGACAGGGGTATGGCTACACCTTC. Translated, it gives CASSPPGQGYGYTF. The chain employs TRBV3-1 (or the pseudogene TRBV3-2) and TRBJ1-2; TRBD1 matches at 10 bases. CDR1 is LGHDT and CDR2 is YNNKEL in the germline V gene (reference sequence). V lost 4 bases and J lost 5; bases outside the gene matches: 4. The CDR3 contains 14 residues.

The rearrangement joins TRBV19 to TRBJ1-5; 9 nucleotides line up with TRBD1. This CDR3 region has 18 residues. Germline CDR1 LNHDA, CDR2 SQIVND (reference sequence). With V trimmed by 3 bases and J by 3 bases, 12 bases remained unmatched. Here the CDR3 DNA reads TGTGCCAGTAGTATCTTTTTGGGACAGGGCTATAACAATCAGCCCCAGCATTTT. As protein: CASSIFLGQGYNNQPQHF.

V usage is TRBV6-5 and J usage is TRBJ2-7; 7 bases align to TRBD2. The germline gives CDR1 MNHEY, CDR2 SVGAGI. This CDR3 is built from 15 residues. The J segment lost 3 bases and the V segment lost 4 bases, leaving 9 bases of the junction unmatched. CDR3 residues: CASSFGGFSFYEQYF. The CDR3, as DNA: TGTGCCAGCAGTTTCGGGGGGTTTTCCTTCTACGAGCAGTACTTC.

The rearrangement links TRBV24-1 to TRBJ2-3, with D possibly called TRBD1 or TRBD2 (5 bases each). The CDR3 has 16 amino acids. V lost 1 base and J 2 bases, leaving 12 bases between the germline ends. Per germline, CDR1 KGHDR and CDR2 SFDVKD. CDR3 sequence reads: CATSDLGTATTDTQYF. The DNA for the CDR3 is TGTGCCACCAGTGATTTAGGGACCGCAACCACAGATACGCAGTATTTT.

The chain recombines TRBV13 with TRBJ1-6, with no clear D. V was cut by 3 bases and J by 0 bases, with 6 bases left in between. Per germline, CDR1 PRHDT and CDR2 FYEKMQ (reference sequence). This CDR3 has 15 residues. As DNA, the CDR3 is TGTGCCAGCAGCTTCGCCAGCTCCTATAATTCACCCCTCCACTTT. It codes for CASSFASSYNSPLHF.

CDR3 protein: CASSRAAGRPGEQYF. The CDR3 region has the DNA TGTGCCAGCAGCCGAGCGGCAGGGCGTCCTGGCGAGCAGTACTTC. The gene calls are TRBV14 and TRBJ2-7, with D perhaps given as TRBD1 or TRBD2 (5 bases each). V shed 4 bases and J shed 6 bases, with 19 bases lying between them. This CDR3 is built from 15 residues. CDR1 and CDR2 (germline): SGHDN, FVKESK.

A remark on this clone: Relative to the germline gene, one junction end is altered; a read error may explain this. The gene calls are TRBV7-7 and TRBJ2-1; TRBD1 matches at 8 bases. This CDR3 comprises 12 residues. The germline V gene encodes CDR1 SSHAT and CDR2 FNYEAQ (reference sequence). The CDR3 reads CASSHGQGEQFF. The CDR3 DNA reads as TGTGCTAGCAGCCACGGACAGGGTGAGCAGTTCTTC.

This clone was found once. The V call is TRBV30, the J call TRBJ1-2, with TRBD1 as a possible D gene (6 bases). CDR3 length: 13 residues. The V gene's germline CDR1 is GTSNPN and CDR2 SVGIG (reference sequence). Trimming took 4 bases from V and 7 from J, leaving 16 bases between them. CDR3: CAWNRGGRVGYTF. The CDR3 DNA reads TGTGCCTGGAACCGCGGGGGGCGGGTTGGCTACACCTTC.

This clone was recorded a few times. This chain uses TRBV19 with TRBJ2-5; TRBD2 is a possible D gene (6 bases). Deletions cut 6 bases from V and 7 bases from J, with 18 bases between. The CDR3 has 14 amino acids. CDR1 and CDR2 (germline): LNHDA, SQIVND (reference sequence). The CDR3 DNA reads TGTGCCAGTAGGCTCAGGACTACATGGGGGACCCAGTACTTC. Protein: CASRLRTTWGTQYF.

This chain links TRBV11-2 with TRBJ1-4; 9 bases match TRBD1. The length of the CDR3 is 15 residues. Germline V CDR1 and CDR2: SGHAT, FQNNGV. The V and J ends lost 6 bases and 7 bases, in that order; junction bases with no gene match: 9. CDR3 sequence (DNA): TGTGCCAGCAGTCCCCCGGGGACAGGGTCTGAAAAACTGTTTTTT. It specifies CASSPPGTGSEKLFF. Full variable domain (remainder filled in from reference TRBV11-2 and TRBJ1-4): EAGVAQSPRYKIIEKRQSVAFWCNPISGHATLYWYQQILGQGPKLLIQFQNNGVVDDSQLPKDRFSAERLKGVDSTLKIQPAKLEDSAVYLCASSPPGTGSEKLFFGSGTQLSVL.

The V gene is TRBV28, the J gene TRBJ1-1, with D unresolved. The CDR3 has 15 amino acids. Trimming pared 5 bases from V and 1 base from J, leaving 14 bases between. The V gene's germline CDR1 is MDHEN and CDR2 SYDVKM. CDR3 DNA sequence: TGTGCCAGCAGTCCCCCTGGGGATGGGAACACTGAAGCTTTCTTT. The encoded protein is CASSPPGDGNTEAFF.

This clone was found once. The chain employs TRBV18 and TRBJ2-7; 7 nucleotides line up with TRBD1. The V segment lost 4 bases and the J segment 4 bases; nucleotides outside the gene matches: 7. The CDR3 length is 14 residues. Germline-derived CDR1 and CDR2 are KGHSH and LQKENI. The CDR3 sequence is CASSLSRDSYEQYF. In DNA form, the CDR3 reads TGTGCCAGCTCACTATCCCGGGACAGTTACGAGCAGTACTTC.

This clone was detected a few times. This sequence joins TRBV3-1 (or the pseudogene TRBV3-2) and TRBJ1-6, with D possibly TRBD1 on 5 matching bases. This CDR3 comprises 16 residues. In germline, CDR1 is LGHDT, CDR2 YNNKEL (reference sequence). The ends were cut back, 1 base at V and 9 bases at J, with 16 bases in the middle. CDR3 coding DNA: TGTGCCAGCAGCCAAGGACAGACGCGGCCGATTTCACCCCTCCACTTT. It specifies CASSQGQTRPISPLHF.

The CDR3, as DNA: TGTGCCAGCAGTTCCGGGGGACTCGGAGGCTATGGCTACACCTTC. Its translation is CASSSGGLGGYGYTF. The chain joins TRBV6-5 to TRBJ1-2; the D gene is possibly TRBD1 (5 bases). CDR1 MNHEY and CDR2 SVGAGI come from the germline V gene. The CDR3 sequence is 15 residues long. The V gene lost 4 bases and the J gene lost 4 bases, with 16 bases spanning the gap.

The J gene is TRBJ2-7, the V gene TRBV3-1 (or the pseudogene TRBV3-2); tentative D call: TRBD1 (5 bases). The CDR3 length is 13 residues. Germline values: CDR1 LGHDT, CDR2 YNNKEL (reference sequence). The V end lost 2 bases, the J end lost 9 bases, and 14 bases lay between the germline ends. The CDR3 spells CASSQQQDPGQYF. CDR3 coding DNA: TGTGCCAGCAGCCAACAACAGGACCCCGGGCAGTACTTC.

This chain links TRBV4-1 with TRBJ1-5, with 11 bases matching TRBD1. Per the germline V gene, CDR1 is MGHRA and CDR2 is YSYEKL. CDR3 length: 19 residues. V gave up 4 bases and J gave up 5 bases; unmatched junction bases: 16. The CDR3 reads CASSLLPPPGTGGYQPQHF. In DNA form, the CDR3 reads TGCGCCAGCAGCCTCCTTCCTCCTCCCGGGACAGGGGGGTATCAGCCCCAGCATTTT.

The chain uses TRBV5-6 and TRBJ1-1, with D possibly being TRBD1 (5 bases). Germline assignment: CDR1 SGHDT and CDR2 YYEEEE. This CDR3 has 12 amino acids. Trimming stripped 4 bases from V and 8 bases from J, with 12 bases between. The CDR3 DNA reads TGTGCCAGCAGCCGGACTGGGGCGGAAGCTTTCTTT. Encoded protein: CASSRTGAEAFF.

J is TRBJ1-1 and V is TRBV7-2; D ambiguous. The V end lost 5 bases, the J end lost 7 bases, and 20 bases lay between the germline ends. The CDR3 extends over 15 amino acids. Germline V CDR1 and CDR2: SGHTA, FQGNSA. CDR3 region: CASSPTPVRRDEAFF. The CDR3 DNA reads TGTGCCAGCAGCCCCACCCCAGTGCGGCGCGATGAAGCTTTCTTT.

The chain recombines TRBV18 with TRBJ1-5; D possibly corresponds to TRBD1 (5 bases). The CDR3 length is 14 residues. Trimming took 6 bases from V and 1 from J, leaving 10 bases between them. Germline V gene data show CDR1 as KGHSH and CDR2 as LQKENI. Written as DNA, the CDR3 is TGTGCCAGCTCCCTAGGGGCGAGCAATCAGCCCCAGCATTTT. Translating it yields CASSLGASNQPQHF.

The chain is built from TRBV29-1 and TRBJ2-2, with D possibly matching TRBD2 (6 bases). Between the trimmed V and J ends, which lost 5 bases and 1 base, there was a span of 11 bases. Germline CDR1 and CDR2: SQVTM and ANQGSEA. The length of the CDR3 is 14 residues. Written as DNA, the CDR3 is TGCAGCGTTCAAGGAGGGCAGAACACCGGGGAGCTGTTTTTT. This gives the protein CSVQGGQNTGELFF.

The chain links TRBV6-5 to TRBJ1-1; TRBD1 matches 9 bases. The CDR3 is 13 amino acids. Germline V CDR1 and CDR2: MNHEY, SVGAGI. The junction had 5 bases not matched to a gene; V was cut back by 7 bases and J by 5 bases. The CDR3 here is CASTGQGLTEAFF. CDR3 DNA: TGTGCCAGCACGGGACAGGGATTGACTGAAGCTTTCTTT.

V and J are TRBV21-1 and TRBJ2-2. TRBV21-1 counts as a pseudogene. CDR3 length equals 15 residues. CDR3 coding DNA: TGTGCCAGCAGCAAAGGGGGGACGGACACCGGGGAGCTGTTTTTT. Amino acids: CASSKGGTDTGELFF.

The chain is built from TRBV6-6 and TRBJ2-3; no clear D gene. V lost 6 bases and J 4 bases, leaving 20 bases between the germline ends. The CDR3 covers 16 residues. CDR1 and CDR2 from the germline V gene are MNHNY and SVGAGI (reference sequence). CDR3 in amino acids: CASRRGRNNGADTQYF. CDR3 sequence (DNA): TGTGCCAGCAGGAGAGGTCGGAACAATGGGGCAGATACGCAGTATTTT.

The chain uses TRBV5-6 and TRBJ2-1; 7 bases are shared with TRBD1. This CDR3 has 14 amino acids. The junction had 4 bases not matched to a gene; V was cut back by 3 bases and J by 4 bases. CDR1 and CDR2 from the germline V gene are SGHDT and YYEEEE. CDR3 in DNA: TGTGCCAGCAGCTGGACAGGCCTTTACAATGAGCAGTTCTTC. Translated, it gives CASSWTGLYNEQFF. The full variable domain, rest sourced from reference TRBV5-6 and TRBJ2-1, is DAGVTQSPTHLIKTRGQQVTLRCSPKSGHDTVSWYQQALGQGPQFIFQYYEEEERQRGNFPDRFSGHQFPNYSSELNVNALLLGDSALYLCASSWTGLYNEQFFGPGTRLTVL.

The rearrangement uses TRBV10-1 and TRBJ2-5; no firm D call. Trimming pared 0 bases from V and 3 bases from J, leaving 11 bases between. This CDR3 is built from 15 residues. Germline values: CDR1 WNHNN, CDR2 SYGVQD (reference sequence). The CDR3 region has the DNA TGCGCCAGCAGTGAGTCCAGCGCAGGAGAAGAGACCCAGTACTTC. This encodes CASSESSAGEETQYF.

This chain uses TRBV3-1 (or the pseudogene TRBV3-2) with TRBJ2-7; no clear D. Trimming stripped 3 bases from V and 0 bases from J, with 9 bases between. The CDR3 runs to 14 residues. The V gene's germline CDR1 is LGHDT and CDR2 YNNKEL (reference sequence). In DNA, the CDR3 is TGTGCCAGCAGCCAGGGTTATAGCTCCTACGAGCAGTACGTC. This encodes CASSQGYSSYEQYV.

CDR3 coding DNA: TGCAGTGCTAGTTTAAGGGACCAAGAGACCCAGTACTTC. This sequence encodes CSASLRDQETQYF. The chain has TRBV20-1 and TRBJ2-5; D is ambiguous. The CDR3 loop spans 13 amino acids. CDR1 DFQATT and CDR2 SNEGSKA come from the germline V gene (reference sequence). V lost 3 bases to trimming and J lost 0 bases, with 8 bases between them.

The V and J genes are TRBV28 and TRBJ2-5, with 8 bases that match TRBD1. The CDR3 is 13 residues long. Looked up from germline, CDR1 is MDHEN and CDR2 is SYDVKM. The V and J ends lost 6 bases and 5 bases, in that order; junction bases with no gene match: 5. The CDR3 sequence: CASSPGGRETQYF. DNA for the CDR3: TGTGCCAGCAGCCCAGGGGGCAGGGAGACCCAGTACTTC.